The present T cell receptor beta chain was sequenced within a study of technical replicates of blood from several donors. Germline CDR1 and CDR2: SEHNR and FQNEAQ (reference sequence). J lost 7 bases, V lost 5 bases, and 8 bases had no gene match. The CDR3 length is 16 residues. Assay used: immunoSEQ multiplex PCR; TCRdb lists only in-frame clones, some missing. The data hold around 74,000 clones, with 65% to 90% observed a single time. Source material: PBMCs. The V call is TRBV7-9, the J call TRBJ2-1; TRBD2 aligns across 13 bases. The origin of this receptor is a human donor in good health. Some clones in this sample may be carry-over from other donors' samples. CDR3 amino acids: CASSNRLAGGQNEQFF. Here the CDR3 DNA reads TGTGCCAGCAGCAACAGACTAGCGGGAGGTCAGAATGAGCAGTTCTTC.